The text below deals with one TCR beta chain. Its antigen is unknown. Together with a sample-barcoded 5' primer, a J-beta primer mix was included in a second PCR lasting roughly 6 to 12 cycles. TCRdb re-analysed the 5' RACE reads in MiXCR, keeping a single row per CDR3 protein. This sample carries about 1.7 million distinct CDR3 sequences, roughly 27% of them seen once, and the ten largest clones take 7.7%. The data were taken from a study of blood T cells in healthy people across ages. Study results and limitations: Estimated diversity that came from one million T cells was considered an underestimate.

With 5 bases removed from V and 4 bases from J, the gap between germline ends came to 18 bases. CDR1 is SGHRS and CDR2 is YFSETQ in the germline V gene. CDR3 size: 16 residues. Sequencing was done on a sample of blood. The TCR originated in a woman aged 25 to 39 in good health. The chain uses TRBV5-1 and TRBJ1-4; maybe TRBD1 (6 bases). The CDR3 loop reads CASRPGGGEVNEKLFF. DNA for the CDR3: TGCGCCAGCAGACCCGGAGGGGGAGAAGTTAATGAAAAACTGTTTTTT.